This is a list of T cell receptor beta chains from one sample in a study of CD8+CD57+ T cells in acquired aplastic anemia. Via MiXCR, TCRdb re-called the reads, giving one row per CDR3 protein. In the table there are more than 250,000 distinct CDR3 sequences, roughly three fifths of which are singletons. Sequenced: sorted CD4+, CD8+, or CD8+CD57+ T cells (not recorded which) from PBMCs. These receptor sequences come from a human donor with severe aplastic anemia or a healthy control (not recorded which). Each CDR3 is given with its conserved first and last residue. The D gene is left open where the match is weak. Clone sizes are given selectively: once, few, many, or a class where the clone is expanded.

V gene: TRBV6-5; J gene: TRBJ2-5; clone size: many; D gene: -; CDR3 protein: CASSYSKRMARETQYF; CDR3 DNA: TGTGCCAGCAGTTACTCGAAGAGAATGGCTCGAGAGACCCAGTACTTC
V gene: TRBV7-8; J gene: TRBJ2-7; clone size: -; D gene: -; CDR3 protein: CASSLYRFSYEQYF; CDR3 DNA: TGTGCCAGCAGCCTTTACAGATTCTCCTACGAGCAGTACTTC
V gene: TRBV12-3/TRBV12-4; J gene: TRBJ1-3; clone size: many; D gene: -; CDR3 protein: CASSELGGVSGNTIYF; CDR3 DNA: TGTGCCAGCAGTGAACTTGGGGGGGTCTCTGGAAACACCATATATTTT
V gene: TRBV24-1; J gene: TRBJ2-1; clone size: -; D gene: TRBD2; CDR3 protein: CATSTIETSGQGNEQFF; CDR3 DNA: TGTGCCACCAGTACCATTGAGACTAGCGGCCAAGGGAATGAGCAGTTCTTC
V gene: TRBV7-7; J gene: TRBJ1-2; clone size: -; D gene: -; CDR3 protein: CASSLFQGQGNFNYGYTF; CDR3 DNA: TGTGCTAGCAGCTTATTCCAGGGCCAGGGAAATTTTAACTATGGCTACACCTTC
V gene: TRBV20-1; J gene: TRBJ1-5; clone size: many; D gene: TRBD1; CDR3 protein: CSARAYGQAASNQPQHF; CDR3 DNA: TGCAGTGCTAGAGCTTATGGACAGGCCGCCTCCAATCAGCCCCAGCATTTT
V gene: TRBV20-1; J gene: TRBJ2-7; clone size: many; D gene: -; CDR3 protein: CSAGEGQGSTREQYF; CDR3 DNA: TGCAGTGCCGGGGAGGGGCAGGGGAGCACGCGGGAGCAGTACTTC
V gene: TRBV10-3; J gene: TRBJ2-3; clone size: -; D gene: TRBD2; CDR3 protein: CAISEGREPTDTQYF; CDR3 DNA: TGTGCCATCAGTGAAGGGCGGGAGCCCACAGATACGCAGTATTTT
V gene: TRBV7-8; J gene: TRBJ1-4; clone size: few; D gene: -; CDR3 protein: CASSLVSPGNKKLFF; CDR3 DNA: TGTGCCAGCAGCTTAGTCTCGCCCGGTAACAAAAAACTGTTTTTT
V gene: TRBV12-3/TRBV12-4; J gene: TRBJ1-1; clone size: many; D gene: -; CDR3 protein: CASSLRSGVSTEAFF; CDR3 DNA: TGTGCCAGCAGTTTAAGGTCAGGGGTTAGCACTGAAGCTTTCTTT
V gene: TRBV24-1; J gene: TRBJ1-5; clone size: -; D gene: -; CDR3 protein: CATSDPAVGNQPQHF; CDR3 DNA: TGTGCCACCAGTGACCCCGCGGTGGGCAATCAGCCCCAGCATTTT
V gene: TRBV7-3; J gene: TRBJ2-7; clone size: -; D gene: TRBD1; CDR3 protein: CASSQALTGGCDYEQYF; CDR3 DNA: TGTGCCAGCAGCCAAGCCCTGACAGGGGGCTGTGACTACGAGCAGTACTTC
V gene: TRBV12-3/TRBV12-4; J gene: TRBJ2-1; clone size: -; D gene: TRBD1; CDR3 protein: CASRGQGAVEQFF; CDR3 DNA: TGTGCCAGCAGGGGACAGGGGGCCGTTGAGCAGTTCTTC
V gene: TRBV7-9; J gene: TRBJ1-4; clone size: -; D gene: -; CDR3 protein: CASSSLGGANEKLFF; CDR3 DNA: TGTGCCAGCAGCTCCCTTGGGGGAGCTAATGAAAAACTGTTTTTT
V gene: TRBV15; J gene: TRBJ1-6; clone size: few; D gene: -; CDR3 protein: CATSREGSSYNSPLHF; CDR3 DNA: TGTGCCACCAGCAGAGAGGGGAGCTCCTATAATTCACCCCTCCACTTT
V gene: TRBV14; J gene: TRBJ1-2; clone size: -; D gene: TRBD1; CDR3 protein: CASSQLGQGDSGYTF; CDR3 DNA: TGTGCCAGCAGCCAACTAGGACAGGGGGATTCTGGCTACACCTTC
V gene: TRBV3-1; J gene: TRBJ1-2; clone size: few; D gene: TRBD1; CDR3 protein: CAWREVGQGVGNYGYTF; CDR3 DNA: TGTGCCTGGAGGGAAGTGGGACAGGGTGTTGGTAACTATGGCTACACCTTC
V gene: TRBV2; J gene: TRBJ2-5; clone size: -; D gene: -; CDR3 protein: CASTTSRVGETQYF; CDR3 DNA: TGTGCCAGCACCACATCCAGGGTAGGGGAGACCCAGTACTTC
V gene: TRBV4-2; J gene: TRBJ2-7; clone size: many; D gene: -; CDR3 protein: CASSQIKSGTGSYEQYF; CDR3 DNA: TGTGCCAGCAGCCAAATAAAATCCGGGACTGGCTCCTACGAGCAGTACTTC
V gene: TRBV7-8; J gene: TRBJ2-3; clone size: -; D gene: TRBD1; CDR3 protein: CASSGSQIGTDTDTQYF; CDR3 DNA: TGTGCCAGCAGCGGAAGTCAAATCGGGACAGACACAGATACGCAGTATTTT
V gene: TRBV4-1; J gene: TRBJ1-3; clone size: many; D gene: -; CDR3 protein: CASSQDTGAGRGNTIYF; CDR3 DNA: TGCGCCAGCAGCCAAGATACCGGGGCTGGGAGGGGAAACACCATATATTTT
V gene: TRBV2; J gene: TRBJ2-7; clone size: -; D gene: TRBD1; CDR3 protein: CASSERTGSPEQYF; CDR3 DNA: TGTGCCAGCAGTGAAAGGACAGGGAGTCCCGAGCAGTACTTC
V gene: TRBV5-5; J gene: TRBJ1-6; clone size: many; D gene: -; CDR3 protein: CASSLGGVGNSPLHF; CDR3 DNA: TGTGCCAGCAGCTTGGGGGGGGTCGGCAATTCACCCCTCCACTTT
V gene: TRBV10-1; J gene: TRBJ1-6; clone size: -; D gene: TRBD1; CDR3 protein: CASSGTGDDSPLHF; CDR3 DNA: TGCGCAAGCAGTGGGACAGGGGATGATTCACCCCTCCACTTT
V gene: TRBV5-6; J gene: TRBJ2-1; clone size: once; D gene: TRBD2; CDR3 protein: CASQLTLAGYNEQFF; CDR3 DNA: TGTGCCAGTCAGCTTACACTAGCGGGTTACAATGAGCAGTTCTTC
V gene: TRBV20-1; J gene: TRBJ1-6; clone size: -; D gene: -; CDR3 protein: CSATGQLSPLHF; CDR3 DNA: TGCAGTGCTACGGGCCAGCTGTCGCCCCTCCACTTT
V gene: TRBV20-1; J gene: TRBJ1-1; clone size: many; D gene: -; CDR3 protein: CSASGIWQMNTEAFF; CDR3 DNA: TGCAGTGCTAGTGGGATTTGGCAGATGAACACTGAAGCTTTCTTT
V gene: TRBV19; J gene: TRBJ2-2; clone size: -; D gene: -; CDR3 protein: CASSAGTDTGELFF; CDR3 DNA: TGTGCCAGTAGTGCGGGGACAGACACCGGGGAGCTGTTTTTT
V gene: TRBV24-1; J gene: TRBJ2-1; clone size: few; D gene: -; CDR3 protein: CATSDPGSSYNEQFF; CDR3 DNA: TGTGCCACCAGTGATCCGGGGAGCTCCTACAATGAGCAGTTCTTC
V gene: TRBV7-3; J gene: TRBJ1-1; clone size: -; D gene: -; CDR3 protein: CASSFRADTEVFF; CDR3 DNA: TGTGCCAGCAGCTTCAGGGCGGACACTGAAGTTTTCTTT
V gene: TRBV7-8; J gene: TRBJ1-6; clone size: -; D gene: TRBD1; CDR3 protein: CASSTGEVLAPLHF; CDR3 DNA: TGTGCCAGCAGCACAGGGGAAGTTTTAGCACCCCTCCACTTT
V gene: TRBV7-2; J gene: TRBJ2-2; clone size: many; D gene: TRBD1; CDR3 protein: CASSSRTGDTGELFF; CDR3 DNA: TGTGCCAGCAGCTCCCGGACAGGGGACACCGGGGAGCTGTTTTTT
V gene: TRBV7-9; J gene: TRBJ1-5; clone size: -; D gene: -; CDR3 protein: CASRSGARETQHF; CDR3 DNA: TGTGCCAGCAGGTCGGGGGCCCGTGAGACCCAGCATTTT
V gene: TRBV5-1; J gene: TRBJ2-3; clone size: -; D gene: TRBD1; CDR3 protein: CASSPGQGIPTQYF; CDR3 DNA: TGCGCCAGCAGCCCCGGACAGGGGATCCCCACGCAGTATTTT
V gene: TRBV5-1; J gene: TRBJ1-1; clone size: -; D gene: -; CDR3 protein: CASSLEQGRNTEAFF; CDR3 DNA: TGCGCCAGCAGCTTGGAACAGGGTAGGAACACTGAAGCTTTCTTT